Only a few counts were recorded for the clone carrying this T cell receptor beta chain. PCR was performed using 60 Vbeta and 13 Jbeta primers. This table comes from immunoSEQ multiplex PCR, and its TCRdb copy is limited to in-frame clones, with some not included. The data show approximately 160,000 clones, 75% to 90% seen once. These data originate in a study of cytomegalovirus exposure and HLA in healthy donors. Germline values: CDR1 SGHTA, CDR2 FQGTGA. The ends lost 2 bases at V and 0 bases at J; junction bases unmatched: 9. CDR3 length: 19 residues. Sample: PBMCs. The chain links TRBV7-3 to TRBJ2-1, with 11 bases that match TRBD2. The receptor was derived from a human donor in good health. The CDR3 here is CASSLRSSGGLSSYNEQFF. In DNA form, the CDR3 reads TGTGCCAGCAGCTTACGATCTAGCGGGGGGCTTAGCTCCTACAATGAGCAGTTCTTC.